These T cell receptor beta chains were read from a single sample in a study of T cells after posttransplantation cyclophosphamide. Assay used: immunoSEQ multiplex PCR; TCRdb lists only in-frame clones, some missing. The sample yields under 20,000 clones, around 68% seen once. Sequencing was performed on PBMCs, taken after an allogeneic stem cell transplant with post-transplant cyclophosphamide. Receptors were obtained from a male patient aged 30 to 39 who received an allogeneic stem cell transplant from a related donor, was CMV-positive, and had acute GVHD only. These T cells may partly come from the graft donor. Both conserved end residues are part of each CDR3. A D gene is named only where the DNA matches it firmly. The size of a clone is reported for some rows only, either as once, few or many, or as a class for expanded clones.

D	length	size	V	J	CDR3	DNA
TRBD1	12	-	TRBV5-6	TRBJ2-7	CASRGQGYEQYF	TGTGCCAGCAGAGGACAGGGCTACGAGCAGTACTTC
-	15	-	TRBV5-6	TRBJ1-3	CASSLAQGSGNTIYF	TGTGCCAGCAGCTTGGCCCAGGGCTCTGGAAACACCATATATTTT
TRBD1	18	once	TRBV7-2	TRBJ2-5	CASSFRPGTGSKGETQYF	TGTGCCAGCAGCTTCCGTCCCGGGACAGGGTCGAAAGGGGAGACCCAGTACTTC
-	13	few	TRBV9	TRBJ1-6	CASSVGANSPLHF	TGTGCCAGCAGCGTCGGTGCTAATTCACCCCTCCACTTT
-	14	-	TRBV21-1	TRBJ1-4	CASSKCRQGEKLFF	TGTGCCAGCAGCAAATGCAGACAGGGTGAAAAACTGTTTTTT
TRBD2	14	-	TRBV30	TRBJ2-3	CAWIKAGVTDTQYF	TGTGCCTGGATCAAAGCGGGGGTCACAGATACGCAGTATTTT
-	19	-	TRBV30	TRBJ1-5	CAWSVGFAGAAESNQPQHF	TGTGCCTGGAGTGTGGGCTTTGCAGGGGCAGCCGAGAGCAATCAGCCCCAGCATTTT
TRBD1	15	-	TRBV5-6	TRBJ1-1	CASSGNRGWDTEAFF	TGTGCCAGCAGCGGAAACAGGGGATGGGACACTGAAGCTTTCTTT
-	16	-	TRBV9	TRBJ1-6	CASSVAPGLGNSPLHF	TGTGCCAGCAGCGTAGCCCCAGGGCTGGGGAATTCACCCCTCCACTTT
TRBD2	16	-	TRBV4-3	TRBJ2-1	CASSQEYLAGSNEQFF	TGCGCCAGCAGCCAAGAGTATCTAGCGGGGTCCAATGAGCAGTTCTTC
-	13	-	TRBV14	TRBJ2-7	CASRKTGNYEQYF	TGTGCCAGCAGAAAGACGGGGAACTACGAGCAGTACTTC